The 3 T cell receptor beta chains given below trace back to one sample, sequenced in a study of blood T cells in healthy people across ages. Using a J-beta primer mix together with a sample-barcoded 5' primer, a second PCR was run for about 6 to 12 cycles. TCRdb reanalysed the 5' RACE reads using MiXCR and keeps one entry per CDR3 protein. The data contain 780,000 or so distinct CDR3 sequences, 20% to 25% of them singletons. These records were also assigned to another study, of T cells of mothers and their children.

The sample comprised blood. The receptors come from a boy between 10 and 17 years old in good health.

The V and J genes are TRBV14 and TRBJ2-7; the D is unclear. This CDR3 comprises 14 residues. Trimming pared 0 bases from V and 3 bases from J, leaving 9 bases between. CDR1 and CDR2 from the germline V gene are SGHDN and FVKESK. The CDR3 spells CASSQEGRYYEQYF. Written as DNA, the CDR3 is TGTGCCAGCAGCCAAGAAGGCAGGTACTACGAGCAGTACTTC.

This clonotype occurred a few times. V and J are TRBV7-3 and TRBJ2-6; 10 positions match TRBD1. Looked up from germline, CDR1 is SGHTA and CDR2 is FQGTGA. The CDR3 consists of 18 residues. V was pared by 5 bases and J by 4 bases, with 11 bases of the junction left unmatched. Written as DNA, the CDR3 is TGTGCCAGCAGCCCTTCCGGGACAGGGGCGTCAGGGGCCAACGTCCTGACTTTC. The encoded protein is CASSPSGTGASGANVLTF.

This clonotype was counted ten times or more. The V call is TRBV29-1, the J call TRBJ2-5; 10 nucleotides agree with TRBD2. The length of the CDR3 is 18 residues. V lost 6 bases and J lost 1; bases outside the gene matches: 17. CDR1 SQVTM and CDR2 ANQGSEA come from the germline V gene. The CDR3 DNA sequence: TGCAGCGTCGGGGGACGACTAGCGGGTTGGGGACGCCAAGAGACCCAGTACTTC. This gives the protein CSVGGRLAGWGRQETQYF.